The 31 T cell receptor beta chains below come from one sample, sequenced in a study of blood T cell repertoires in COVID-19. Using immunoSEQ multiplex PCR, the repertoire was profiled, and TCRdb retains in-frame clones only, with some absent. This table holds some 150,000 clones, roughly 80% found once. Sequenced sample: peripheral blood. The source is an elderly woman in a cohort sampled during active or convalescent COVID-19.

CDR3 nucleotide sequence: TGTGCTAGTGGTTTCCTGGAGTATAATTCACCCCTCCACTTT. It specifies CASGFLEYNSPLHF. The rearrangement joins TRBV12-5 to TRBJ1-6; unclear D gene. Trimming removed 3 bases from V and 4 bases from J, with 7 bases in between. The CDR3 is 14 amino acids. Germline values: CDR1 LGHNT, CDR2 FRNRAP.

The chain links TRBV19 to TRBJ1-6, with D maybe TRBD1 (6 bases). With 11 bases removed from V and 0 bases from J, the gap between germline ends came to 11 bases. Germline-derived CDR1 and CDR2 are LNHDA and SQIVND (reference sequence). The CDR3 has 14 amino acids. Here the CDR3 reads CAGGQTSYNSPLHF. The CDR3 DNA sequence: TGTGCCGGGGGACAAACCTCCTATAATTCACCCCTCCACTTT. Based on the CDR3 plus reference TRBV19 and TRBJ1-6, the full variable domain is DGGITQSPKYLFRKEGQNVTLSCEQNLNHDAMYWYRQDPGQGLRLIYYSQIVNDFQKGDIAEGYSVSREKKESFPLTVTSAQKNPTAFYLCAGGQTSYNSPLHFGNGTRLTVT.

V gene TRBV7-3 combines with J gene TRBJ1-2, with D perhaps TRBD1 (5 bases). Trimming cost V 2 bases and J 8 bases, with 15 bases left between them. The germline V gene has CDR1 SGHTA and CDR2 FQGTGA. CDR3 length: 14 amino acids. In DNA form, the CDR3 reads TGTGCCAGCAGCTTATTGGCGGGGGGTGAAGGCTACACCTTC. Translated: CASSLLAGGEGYTF.

This chain uses TRBV29-1 with TRBJ2-5; D unclear. With 4 bases removed from V and 1 base from J, the gap between germline ends came to 10 bases. The CDR3 is made up of 13 amino acids. Germline loops: CDR1 SQVTM, CDR2 ANQGSEA. The CDR3 protein is CSVVQASQETQYF. CDR3 DNA sequence: TGCAGCGTTGTTCAGGCCTCCCAAGAGACCCAGTACTTC.

This clone was seen once. The chain employs TRBV7-7 and TRBJ2-1; 8 bases line up with TRBD2. CDR3 length: 15 amino acids. Germline V gives CDR1 SSHAT, CDR2 FNYEAQ (reference sequence). The V segment lost 3 bases and the J segment 6 bases; nucleotides outside the gene matches: 7. CDR3 in amino acids: CASSFPGTSGNEQFF. CDR3 DNA: TGTGCCAGCAGCTTCCCCGGGACTAGTGGCAATGAGCAGTTCTTC.

The CDR3 coding sequence is TGTGCCAGCAGTTTTGACAGGACAGGGTGGGACACTGAAGCTTTCTTT. This gives the protein CASSFDRTGWDTEAFF. The gene calls are TRBV28 and TRBJ1-1, with 8 bases that match TRBD1. V was pared by 3 bases and J by 3 bases, with 9 bases of the junction left unmatched. This CDR3 spans 16 amino acids. Germline CDR1 reads MDHEN; CDR2 reads SYDVKM.

The chain is built from TRBV11-2 and TRBJ1-1; D ambiguous. The CDR3 spans 13 residues. V lost 2 bases, J lost 1 base, and 5 bases lay in between. Germline V gene lookup returns CDR1 SGHAT and CDR2 FQNNGV. The chain's CDR3 is CASSLSGNTEAFF. The CDR3 coding sequence is TGTGCCAGCAGCTTATCAGGGAACACTGAAGCTTTCTTT.

This clone has only one observation. V gene TRBV15 combines with J gene TRBJ2-5; tentatively, D is TRBD2 (6 bases). Per the germline V gene, CDR1 is LNHNV and CDR2 is YYDKDF (reference sequence). The ends were cut back, 1 base at V and 5 bases at J, with 11 bases in the middle. The CDR3 extends over 14 amino acids. The CDR3 here is CATSRGGLAETQYF. CDR3 DNA: TGTGCCACCAGCAGAGGGGGACTCGCGGAGACCCAGTACTTC.

This clone was recorded only once. The rearrangement uses TRBV6-5 and TRBJ1-2; D remains ambiguous. The ends were cut back, 7 bases at V and 7 bases at J, with 16 bases in the middle. The CDR3 spans 13 residues. Germline V gene sequence: CDR1 MNHEY, CDR2 SVGAGI. The CDR3 DNA follows: TGTGCCAGCACCGAAGGCAGTGGCGGTGGCTACACCTTC. Its translation: CASTEGSGGGYTF.

By its share, this clone is medium-sized. The rearrangement uses TRBV9 and TRBJ1-5; no clear D gene. V was cut by 4 bases and J by 0 bases, with 11 bases left in between. Germline V gene lookup returns CDR1 SGDLS and CDR2 YYNGEE. The CDR3 has 15 amino acids. CDR3 sequence reads: CASSQLGDSNQPQHF. The CDR3, as DNA: TGTGCCAGCAGCCAGCTAGGAGATAGCAATCAGCCCCAGCATTTT. The full variable domain, completed using reference TRBV9 and TRBJ1-5, is DSGVTQTPKHLITATGQRVTLRCSPRSGDLSVYWYQQSLDQGLQFLIQYYNGEERAKGNILERFSAQQFPDLHSELNLSSLELGDSALYFCASSQLGDSNQPQHFGDGTRLSIL.

CDR3 bases: TGCGCCAGCAGCTTGGCGGGGCTAGCGGGGGGGCCTAAAGATACGCAGTATTTT. This translates into CASSLAGLAGGPKDTQYF. The gene calls are TRBV5-1 and TRBJ2-3; 12 positions agree with TRBD2. The CDR3 totals 18 residues. V shed 0 bases and J 5 bases; nucleotides not matched to a gene: 10. CDR1 and CDR2 from the germline V gene are SGHRS and YFSETQ.

The chain recombines TRBV2 with TRBJ1-1; 8 bases agree with TRBD1. The CDR3 totals 13 residues. CDR1 is SNHLY, CDR2 FYNNEI, per germline. V lost 6 bases, J lost 4 bases, and 4 bases stayed unmatched. The CDR3, as DNA: TGTGCCAGCAGCCAGGACAGGGCCACTGAAGCTTTCTTT. It is translated as CASSQDRATEAFF.

The chain combines TRBV5-1 with TRBJ1-3; unclear D gene. V lost 2 bases to trimming and J lost 0 bases, with 12 bases between them. The CDR3 has 16 residues. Germline CDR1 SGHRS, CDR2 YFSETQ. CDR3 sequence: CASSFHGRNSGNTIYF. The CDR3 DNA sequence: TGCGCCAGCAGCTTCCACGGCAGGAACTCTGGAAACACCATATATTTT.

This chain links TRBV5-4 with TRBJ1-6; possibly TRBD1 for D (6 bases). This CDR3 contains 16 residues. CDR1 is SGHNT and CDR2 is YYREEE in the germline V gene (reference sequence). With 1 base removed from V and 5 bases from J, the gap between germline ends came to 13 bases. In nucleotides, the CDR3 is TGTGCCAGCAGCTTGAGCGGGGGCCCAAATAATTCACCCCTCCACTTT. This gives the protein CASSLSGGPNNSPLHF.

The chain employs TRBV7-2 and TRBJ1-2; the D gene is possibly TRBD1 (6 bases). V was shortened by 1 base and J by 8 bases, with 14 bases between the two germline ends. This CDR3 has 14 amino acids. Germline loops: CDR1 SGHTA, CDR2 FQGNSA. The CDR3 DNA is TGTGCCAGCAGCTTAGTCGTCAGGGGCGACGGCTACACCTTC. Amino acid sequence: CASSLVVRGDGYTF.

The table lists this clone with a count of one. The rearrangement uses TRBV5-1 and TRBJ1-2; TRBD1 agrees at 7 bases. Looked up from germline, CDR1 is SGHRS and CDR2 is YFSETQ. With V trimmed by 0 bases and J by 7 bases, 6 bases remained unmatched. The CDR3 runs 14 residues. The DNA for the CDR3 is TGCGCCAGCAGCTTGGTGGCAGGGGGACGTGGCTACACCTTC. Translated: CASSLVAGGRGYTF.

Remarks on this clone: Other DNA sequences within the sample encode an identical CDR3. This chain links TRBV18 with TRBJ1-1; 8 nucleotides agree with TRBD1. V gave up 5 bases and J gave up 4 bases; unmatched junction bases: 6. This CDR3 comprises 14 residues. Germline CDR1 reads KGHSH; CDR2 reads LQKENI. The DNA for the CDR3 is TGTGCCAGCTCAAGAGGACAGGGTGGCACTGAAGCTTTCTTT. This sequence encodes CASSRGQGGTEAFF.

The gene calls are TRBV19 and TRBJ2-7, with 7 bases matching TRBD2. The germline V gene has CDR1 LNHDA and CDR2 SQIVND (reference sequence). This CDR3 has 14 residues. Trimming at V came to 5 bases and at J to 3 bases, leaving 7 bases not matched to a gene. The CDR3 loop is CASSFFGGFYEQYF. CDR3 sequence (DNA): TGTGCCAGTAGTTTCTTCGGGGGGTTCTACGAGCAGTACTTC.

The V call is TRBV19, the J call TRBJ1-6, with 9 bases identical to TRBD1. This CDR3 spans 12 amino acids. Germline CDR1 and CDR2: LNHDA and SQIVND (reference sequence). The trim removed 8 bases at V and 8 bases at J, leaving 1 base unmatched. CDR3 nucleotide sequence: TGTGCCAGTCGGGACAGGGATTCACCCCTCCACTTT. Protein: CASRDRDSPLHF.

CDR3 in amino acids: CASSSTNRVNEQYV. The CDR3 DNA reads as TGTGCCAGCAGTTCCACCAACAGGGTCAACGAGCAGTACGTC. This chain joins TRBV27 and TRBJ2-7; TRBD1 might be the D (6 bases). This CDR3 comprises 14 residues. V lost 4 bases, J lost 5 bases, and 15 bases lay in between. Germline V gene lookup returns CDR1 MNHEY and CDR2 SMNVEV (reference sequence).

This rearrangement joins TRBV19 to TRBJ2-5, with 7 bases identical to TRBD1. The V gene's germline CDR1 is LNHDA and CDR2 SQIVND (reference sequence). The J segment lost 5 bases and the V segment lost 3 bases, leaving 6 bases of the junction unmatched. The CDR3 loop spans 14 amino acids. The CDR3 nucleotides are TGTGCCAGTAGTATGAGGAACAGGGGTGAGACCCAGTACTTC. Protein: CASSMRNRGETQYF. Full variable domain (rest looked up from reference TRBV19 and TRBJ2-5): DGGITQSPKYLFRKEGQNVTLSCEQNLNHDAMYWYRQDPGQGLRLIYYSQIVNDFQKGDIAEGYSVSREKKESFPLTVTSAQKNPTAFYLCASSMRNRGETQYFGPGTRLLVL.

This sequence joins TRBV19 and TRBJ2-3; 8 nucleotides align to TRBD2. This CDR3 comprises 15 residues. The germline CDR1 and CDR2 sequences are LNHDA and SQIVND (reference sequence). V lost 6 bases and J lost 3; bases outside the gene matches: 8. The CDR3 nucleotides are TGTGCCAGTAGGGACCGGGGGGGGCTAACAGATACGCAGTATTTT. It codes for CASRDRGGLTDTQYF.

The chain recombines TRBV19 with TRBJ2-2; tentatively, D is TRBD2 (6 bases). V lost 3 bases, J lost 4 bases, and 9 bases lay in between. Germline CDR1 LNHDA, CDR2 SQIVND (reference sequence). The CDR3 spans 14 residues. The CDR3 protein is CASSIGGPTGELFF. DNA for the CDR3: TGTGCCAGTAGTATCGGGGGACCCACCGGGGAGCTGTTTTTT.

V and J are TRBV24-1 and TRBJ2-5; 8 bases line up with TRBD1. The germline CDR1 and CDR2 sequences are KGHDR and SFDVKD. This CDR3 comprises 16 residues. Trimming cost V 2 bases and J 7 bases; bases outside gene matches: 11. The CDR3, as DNA: TGTGCCACCAGTGATTCGGTGGCAGGGGGCTTGGGGACCCAGTACTTC. Amino acid sequence: CATSDSVAGGLGTQYF.

This chain connects TRBV7-8 to TRBJ2-1; TRBD2 aligns across 11 bases. The CDR3 covers 17 residues. V was pared by 0 bases and J by 9 bases, with 10 bases of the junction left unmatched. From germline, CDR1 is SGHVS and CDR2 FQNEAQ. CDR3 coding DNA: TGTGCCAGCAGCTTAGCGCTTTTAGCGGGGGGGCGAAGTGAGCAGTTCTTC. Amino acid sequence: CASSLALLAGGRSEQFF.

The chain links TRBV7-8 to TRBJ2-1, with 8 bases that match TRBD1. This CDR3 comprises 12 residues. CDR1 is SGHVS and CDR2 is FQNEAQ in the germline V gene. V was clipped by 6 bases and J by 6 bases; unmatched bases: 1. This chain's CDR3 is CASSQGANEQFF. CDR3 sequence (DNA): TGTGCCAGCAGTCAGGGGGCCAATGAGCAGTTCTTC.

The chain is built from TRBV4-1 and TRBJ2-1; 9 bases are shared with TRBD2. Trimming cost V 1 base and J 3 bases; bases outside gene matches: 4. The germline V gene encodes CDR1 MGHRA and CDR2 YSYEKL. The CDR3 is 16 amino acids. The CDR3 coding sequence is TGCGCCAGCAGCCAAGGGCGGGGGGGCTTCTACAATGAGCAGTTCTTC. Its protein product is CASSQGRGGFYNEQFF.

The chain employs TRBV6-1 and TRBJ1-2; D is possibly TRBD1 (5 bases). The CDR3 covers 16 residues. Germline V gene lookup returns CDR1 MNHNS and CDR2 SASEGT. V gave up 4 bases and J gave up 8 bases, with 23 bases separating them. CDR3 protein: CASSVLGTAGSVGYTF. In DNA form, the CDR3 reads TGTGCCAGCAGTGTCCTGGGGACCGCGGGGTCTGTAGGCTACACCTTC.

The genes are TRBV5-1 and TRBJ2-2; 7 nucleotides align to TRBD2. With V trimmed by 3 bases and J by 0 bases, 5 bases remained unmatched. Germline values: CDR1 SGHRS, CDR2 YFSETQ. This CDR3 comprises 16 residues. CDR3 residues: CASSSTGLPNTGELFF. In DNA, the CDR3 is TGCGCCAGCAGCTCCACGGGACTACCGAACACCGGGGAGCTGTTTTTT.

This chain joins TRBV24-1 and TRBJ1-1; D is uncertain. Trimming left V 0 bases short and J 6 bases short, with 13 bases between. The CDR3 consists of 15 residues. CDR1 and CDR2 from the germline V gene are KGHDR and SFDVKD. DNA of the CDR3: TGTGCCACCAGTGATTTGCTGACGTTGGAGGCTGAAGCTTTCTTT. This codes for CATSDLLTLEAEAFF.

V is TRBV3-1 (or the pseudogene TRBV3-2) and J is TRBJ2-7; 10 bases are a match to TRBD1. After removal of 3 bases from V and 7 bases from J, the junction contained 12 bases not matched to a gene. The germline CDR1 and CDR2 sequences are LGHDT and YNNKEL (reference sequence). There are 16 residues in the CDR3. The chain's CDR3 is CASSHRGGQGSGEQYF. As DNA, the CDR3 is TGTGCCAGCAGCCACCGAGGGGGACAGGGGTCAGGGGAGCAGTACTTC.